A selection of T cell receptor beta chains follows, all from one sample in a study of blood T cell repertoires in COVID-19. Repertoires were generated with immunoSEQ multiplex PCR, while TCRdb's copy carries only in-frame clones and drops some. The repertoire holds roughly 200,000 clones, with over 85% as singletons. Sequences were obtained from PBMCs or T cells enriched from blood (not recorded which). The receptors were gathered from a young woman with acute COVID-19. The CDR3 runs from the conserved cysteine through the conserved F or W. A D gene is named only where the DNA matches it firmly. Some rows have no size entry. The others give once, few or many, or a class for an expanded clone.

TRBJ2-3 | TRBV3-1/TRBV3-2 | 15 | NA | TRBD1 | CASSHWDRDYLTQYF | TGTGCCAGCAGCCATTGGGACAGGGATTATTTGACGCAGTATTTT
TRBJ1-2 | TRBV15 | 16 | NA | NA | CATSRDAWGQGDGYTF | TGTGCCACCAGCAGAGATGCCTGGGGCCAGGGTGATGGCTACACCTTC
TRBJ1-1 | TRBV19 | 16 | once | TRBD1 | CASSIVRRTGNTEAFF | TGTGCCAGTAGTATAGTCCGCCGGACAGGGAACACTGAAGCTTTCTTT
TRBJ1-2 | TRBV25-1 | 12 | many | NA | CASSEGVGGYTF | TGTGCCAGCAGTGAAGGAGTTGGTGGCTACACCTTC
TRBJ2-7 | TRBV20-1 | 14 | NA | TRBD1 | CSASRGQVSYEQYF | TGCAGTGCTAGTCGAGGACAGGTTTCCTACGAGCAGTACTTC
TRBJ1-6 | TRBV5-6 | 13 | NA | NA | CASGRDFNSPLHF | TGTGCCAGCGGAAGGGACTTCAATTCACCCCTCCACTTT
TRBJ2-7 | TRBV2 | 15 | NA | TRBD2 | CASSEGGIAAYEQYF | TGTGCCAGCAGTGAGGGGGGGATAGCAGCCTACGAGCAGTACTTC
TRBJ2-3 | TRBV27 | 12 | NA | NA | CASSVGTDTQYF | TGTGCCAGCAGCGTTGGCACAGATACGCAGTATTTT
TRBJ1-6 | TRBV5-4 | 15 | NA | NA | CASSLPGVNDSPLHF | TGTGCCAGCAGCCTCCCAGGGGTGAATGATTCACCCCTCCACTTT
TRBJ1-2 | TRBV4-1 | 15 | NA | NA | CASSQDGGTNYGYTF | TGCGCCAGCAGCCAAGATGGCGGGACTAACTATGGCTACACCTTC
TRBJ2-5 | TRBV29-1 | 13 | NA | NA | CSAEGQSRVTQYF | TGCAGCGCCGAAGGACAGTCCAGGGTGACCCAGTACTTC
TRBJ2-7 | TRBV30 | 13 | NA | TRBD1 | CAWSGDRVYEQYF | TGTGCCTGGAGTGGGGACAGGGTCTACGAGCAGTACTTC
TRBJ1-6 | TRBV3-1/TRBV3-2 | 17 | NA | NA | CASSQDPQSSYNSPLHF | TGTGCCAGCAGCCAAGATCCACAGAGCTCCTATAATTCACCCCTCCACTTT
TRBJ1-5 | TRBV7-9 | 17 | NA | NA | CASSLVSLAGDNQPQHF | TGTGCCAGCAGCTTAGTGTCTCTCGCAGGGGACAATCAGCCCCAGCATTTT
TRBJ1-2 | TRBV12-3/TRBV12-4 | 11 | NA | NA | CASEGGHGYTF | TGTGCCAGCGAGGGAGGGCATGGCTACACCTTC
TRBJ2-1 | TRBV7-3 | 15 | NA | NA | CASKGGDQPYNEQFF | TGTGCCAGCAAAGGCGGGGACCAGCCCTACAATGAGCAGTTCTTC
TRBJ1-1 | TRBV5-1 | 14 | NA | TRBD1 | CASSQGQGDTEAFF | TGCGCCAGCAGCCAGGGACAGGGGGACACTGAAGCTTTCTTT
TRBJ2-3 | TRBV6-2/TRBV6-3 | 15 | NA | TRBD1 | CASSRPGTVTDTQYF | TGTGCCAGCAGTCGGCCGGGGACAGTCACAGATACGCAGTATTTT
TRBJ1-1 | TRBV7-2 | 14 | NA | TRBD1 | CASSFPGTGGEAFF | TGTGCCAGCAGCTTTCCCGGGACAGGGGGGGAAGCTTTCTTT
TRBJ2-3 | TRBV28 | 15 | NA | TRBD2 | CASSSPAGGTDTQYF | TGTGCCAGCAGTTCTCCAGCGGGGGGGACAGATACGCAGTATTTT
TRBJ1-6 | TRBV25-1 | 14 | NA | TRBD1 | CASSVGTGVSPLHF | TGTGCCAGCAGCGTAGGGACAGGGGTTTCACCCCTCCACTTT
TRBJ1-5 | TRBV10-3 | 12 | NA | NA | CAISETGQPQHF | TGTGCCATCAGTGAGACAGGACAGCCCCAGCATTTT
TRBJ1-3 | TRBV5-4 | 15 | NA | NA | CASSLGGVKRNTIYF | TGTGCCAGCAGCTTGGGGGGGGTAAAACGAAACACCATATATTTT